This is a list of T cell receptor beta chains from one sample in a study of T cell responses to AZD1222 COVID-19 vaccine. The table came from immunoSEQ multiplex PCR; TCRdb's copy has only in-frame clones and leaves some out. The sample consists of 150,000 to 200,000 clones, over 85% of them appearing once. The material sequenced was peripheral blood, taken 28 days after the second dose of the MenACWY control vaccine. All receptors derive from an adult who received the MenACWY meningococcal vaccine as a control. Each CDR3 is given with its conserved first and last residue. A D gene is named only where the DNA matches it firmly. Some rows mark clone size as missing; the rest say once, few, many or name a class of expanded clone.

j_call: TRBJ2-3; v_call: TRBV19; d_call: .; clone_size: .; cdr3_nt: TGTGCCAGTAGTATTGGGTTAGCGTCTACCTGGCTCACGGATACGCAGTATTTT; cdr3_aa: CASSIGLASTWLTDTQYF
j_call: TRBJ2-1; v_call: TRBV10-2; d_call: .; clone_size: once; cdr3_nt: TGCGCCAGCAGTGTCAGGGCTGAGCAGTTCTTC; cdr3_aa: CASSVRAEQFF
j_call: TRBJ2-7; v_call: TRBV5-8; d_call: .; clone_size: .; cdr3_nt: TGTGCCAGCAGCAATTTCGGAGGGACGACCTACGAGCAGTACTTC; cdr3_aa: CASSNFGGTTYEQYF
j_call: TRBJ1-6; v_call: TRBV5-1; d_call: .; clone_size: .; cdr3_nt: TGCGCCAGCAGCGGAGGAGGACTGGACTATAATTCACCCCTCCACTTT; cdr3_aa: CASSGGGLDYNSPLHF
j_call: TRBJ1-4; v_call: TRBV10-3; d_call: TRBD1; clone_size: .; cdr3_nt: TGTGCCATCAGTGAAGGAGGGGGCGCGGCTAATGAAAAACTGTTTTTT; cdr3_aa: CAISEGGGAANEKLFF
j_call: TRBJ1-5; v_call: TRBV28; d_call: .; clone_size: .; cdr3_nt: TGTGCCAGCAGTCCTCCTATCAGGGCGAGCAATCAGCCCCAGCATTTT; cdr3_aa: CASSPPIRASNQPQHF
j_call: TRBJ1-6; v_call: TRBV5-1; d_call: TRBD1; clone_size: .; cdr3_nt: TGCGCCAGCAGCCCCGAACAGGGGGATTCACCCCTCCACTTT; cdr3_aa: CASSPEQGDSPLHF
j_call: TRBJ1-2; v_call: TRBV7-2; d_call: TRBD1; clone_size: .; cdr3_nt: TGTGCCAGCAGAAATCCGGGACAGTATGGCTACACCTTC; cdr3_aa: CASRNPGQYGYTF
j_call: TRBJ1-5; v_call: TRBV30; d_call: TRBD1; clone_size: .; cdr3_nt: TGTGCCTGGAGGGAGACAGGGGGGCAGTATCAGCCCCAGCATTTT; cdr3_aa: CAWRETGGQYQPQHF
j_call: TRBJ1-2; v_call: TRBV7-8; d_call: .; clone_size: .; cdr3_nt: TGTGCCAGCAGCCGAACAGAGGCTAACTATGGCTACACCTTC; cdr3_aa: CASSRTEANYGYTF
j_call: TRBJ2-7; v_call: TRBV11-3; d_call: .; clone_size: .; cdr3_nt: TGTGCCAGCAGCTTAGGGACAGACGAGCAGTACTTC; cdr3_aa: CASSLGTDEQYF
j_call: TRBJ1-2; v_call: TRBV2; d_call: .; clone_size: .; cdr3_nt: TGTGCCAGCAGTGAACACAGGTCTGGCTACACCTTC; cdr3_aa: CASSEHRSGYTF
j_call: TRBJ1-3; v_call: TRBV9; d_call: .; clone_size: .; cdr3_nt: TGTGCCAGCAGTCCTGCTTCTGGAAACACCATATATTTT; cdr3_aa: CASSPASGNTIYF
j_call: TRBJ1-6; v_call: TRBV2; d_call: .; clone_size: .; cdr3_nt: TGTGCCAGCAGTAGTATAGAGCCTGAGAATTCACCCCTCCACTTT; cdr3_aa: CASSSIEPENSPLHF
j_call: TRBJ1-5; v_call: TRBV19; d_call: .; clone_size: once; cdr3_nt: TGTGCCAGTAGTACTGGACGGGCGCCCCAGCCCCAGCATTTT; cdr3_aa: CASSTGRAPQPQHF
j_call: TRBJ1-6; v_call: TRBV5-1; d_call: .; clone_size: .; cdr3_nt: TGCGCCAGCAGCCCGGACGGCAGGGGAAATTCACCCCTCCACTTT; cdr3_aa: CASSPDGRGNSPLHF
j_call: TRBJ2-2; v_call: TRBV19; d_call: TRBD2; clone_size: .; cdr3_nt: TGTGCCAGTAGGAAGCGGGAGGTATCCGGGGAGCTGTTTTTT; cdr3_aa: CASRKREVSGELFF